This T cell receptor beta chain appears in the sequencing data of a study of response to subunit inactivated influenza vaccine. MiXCR, applied by TCRdb to the RT-PCR reads, yields one record per CDR3 protein. The repertoire holds a few hundred thousand distinct CDR3 sequences, with approximately 14% as singletons. Broader study findings: There was a suggestion from the authors that each seasonal influenza vaccination recruits few new T cells.

There are a few counts of this clonotype. Its antigen is still unknown. The origin of this receptor is a middle-aged man who received an inactivated influenza vaccine. The sequencing used PBMCs from blood, collected approximately 12 days after vaccination.

DNA for the CDR3: TGTGCCAGCAGGATTAGCCGGAGCTCCTACGAGCAGTACTTC. This translates into CASRISRSSYEQYF. The genes are TRBV12-3 or TRBV12-4 and TRBJ2-7, with D unresolved. V lost 6 bases, J lost 0 bases, and 12 bases lay in between. This CDR3 is built from 14 residues.